Listed here are 2 T cell receptor beta chains from one sample, sequenced in a study of blood T cell repertoires in COVID-19. The assay was immunoSEQ multiplex PCR, and TCRdb's table has in-frame clones only and misses some. The sample consists of fewer than 100,000 clones, roughly 84% of them appearing once. The material sequenced was peripheral blood. These TCRs come from a woman of 80 years or more with acute or convalescent COVID-19.

This rearrangement joins TRBV6-5 to TRBJ1-1, with 7 bases fitting TRBD1. Trimming took 6 bases from V and 5 from J; bases not matched to a gene: 12. The germline CDR1 and CDR2 sequences are MNHEY and SVGAGI. The CDR3 is 15 amino acids. For the CDR3, the DNA is TGTGCCAGCAGCACCGTTAGACAGGGTGGGACTGAAGCTTTCTTT. Protein product: CASSTVRQGGTEAFF.

This chain uses TRBV18 with TRBJ1-1; possibly TRBD1 for D (5 bases). The CDR3 contains 14 residues. With 2 bases removed from V and 5 bases from J, the gap between germline ends came to 12 bases. Looked up from germline, CDR1 is KGHSH and CDR2 is LQKENI. The CDR3 protein is CASSPRGHGTEAFF. CDR3 DNA sequence: TGTGCCAGCTCACCAAGGGGCCACGGGACTGAAGCTTTCTTT.